This T cell receptor beta chain was identified during a study of shared clonotypes between healthy human individuals. Regarding the study as a whole: A reduction in generation probabilities was seen for non-shared clonotypes relative to those shared by all four donors. The researchers took only blood, and tissue repertoires probably look different.

The germline gives CDR1 MNHEY, CDR2 SVGAGI. Trimming shortened V by 5 bases and J by 6 bases, and 13 bases separated the two germline ends. There are 14 residues in the CDR3. Generated by immunoSEQ multiplex PCR, the TCRdb table keeps only in-frame clones and is missing some. The sample includes some 2 million clones, 85% to 95% seen only once; the top ten take approximately 1.2%. CD45RO-negative CD8 cells positively selected for CCR7 made up the naive population, which excluded terminally differentiated effector memory CD45RA+ cells. Note on this clone: Its antigen remains unknown.

Sequenced: naive CD8+ T cells sorted from blood. This clonotype was obtained from a man aged 18 to 30 in good health. The V call is TRBV6-5, the J call TRBJ1-4; no clear D gene. The CDR3 nucleotides read TGTGCCAGCAGTGACGAGACACATCATGAAAAACTGTTTTTT. Encoded protein: CASSDETHHEKLFF.